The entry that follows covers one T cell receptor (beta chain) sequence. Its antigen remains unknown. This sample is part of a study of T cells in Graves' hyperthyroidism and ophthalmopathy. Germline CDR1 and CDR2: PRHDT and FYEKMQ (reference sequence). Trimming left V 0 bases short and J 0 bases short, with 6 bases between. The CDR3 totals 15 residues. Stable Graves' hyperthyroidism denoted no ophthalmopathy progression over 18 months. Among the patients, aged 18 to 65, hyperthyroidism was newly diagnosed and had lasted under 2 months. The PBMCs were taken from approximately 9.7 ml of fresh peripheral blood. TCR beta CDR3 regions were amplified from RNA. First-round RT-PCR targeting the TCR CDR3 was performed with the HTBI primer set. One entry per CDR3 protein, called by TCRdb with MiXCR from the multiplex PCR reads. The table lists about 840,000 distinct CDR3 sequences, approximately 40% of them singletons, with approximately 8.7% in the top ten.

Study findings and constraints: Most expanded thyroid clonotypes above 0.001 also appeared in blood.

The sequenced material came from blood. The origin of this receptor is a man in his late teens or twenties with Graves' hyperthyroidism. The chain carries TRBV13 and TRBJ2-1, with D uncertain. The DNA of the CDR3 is TGTGCCAGCAGCTTAGGCGAAAGCTCCTACAATGAGCAGTTCTTC. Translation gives CASSLGESSYNEQFF.